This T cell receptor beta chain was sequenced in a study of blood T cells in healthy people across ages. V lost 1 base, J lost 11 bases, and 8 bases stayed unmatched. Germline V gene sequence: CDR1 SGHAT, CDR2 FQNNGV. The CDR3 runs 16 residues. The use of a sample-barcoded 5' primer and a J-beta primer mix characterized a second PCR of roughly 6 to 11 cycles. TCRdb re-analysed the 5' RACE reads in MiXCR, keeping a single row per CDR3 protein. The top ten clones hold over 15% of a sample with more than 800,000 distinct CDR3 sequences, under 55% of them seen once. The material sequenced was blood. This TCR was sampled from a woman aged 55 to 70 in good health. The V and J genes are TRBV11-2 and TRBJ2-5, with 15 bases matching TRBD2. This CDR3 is CASSLVGLAGGNEQYF. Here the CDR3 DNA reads TGTGCCAGCAGCTTAGTGGGACTAGCGGGAGGAAATGAGCAGTACTTC. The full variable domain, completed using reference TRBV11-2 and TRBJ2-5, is EAGVAQSPRYKIIEKRQSVAFWCNPISGHATLYWYQQILGQGPKLLIQFQNNGVVDDSQLPKDRFSAERLKGVDSTLKIQPAKLEDSAVYLCASSLVGLAGGNEQYFGPGTRLLVL.